The next 27 T cell receptor beta chains were all read from a single sample in a study of cytomegalovirus exposure and HLA in healthy donors (dated by TCRdb to the late 2010s). The library was generated by the immunoSEQ multiplex PCR assay. For the multiplex PCR, a mixture combining 60 forward primers for TCR Vbeta segments and 13 reverse primers for TCR Jbeta segments was used. The immuneACCESS repertoire file appears here via TCRdb, limited to in-frame rearrangements. These files lack a portion of the clones; in checked studies, under half of the deficit traces to unresolved V genes, and the cause of the others is not known. The sample table contains 150,000 to 200,000 clones; only one count was recorded for about 76% of them. About 2.6% of the sample is held by the ten biggest clonotypes. The sample was PBMCs. These receptors all come from a woman between 40 and 50 years old in good health and CMV-seropositive.

The J gene is TRBJ2-1, the V gene TRBV18, with D perhaps matching TRBD1 (5 bases). The CDR3 totals 14 residues. Germline CDR1 is KGHSH and CDR2 is LQKENI. Trimming shortened V by 3 bases and J by 1 base, and 7 bases separated the two germline ends. The CDR3 here is CASSPPGSYNEQFF. The CDR3 DNA sequence: TGTGCCAGCTCACCCCCAGGGTCCTACAATGAGCAGTTCTTC.

This rearrangement joins TRBV6-1 to TRBJ1-4; 7 nucleotides align to TRBD1. The germline V gene encodes CDR1 MNHNS and CDR2 SASEGT. The CDR3 covers 15 residues. The V gene end was trimmed by 6 bases and the J gene end by 1 base; junction bases not matched to a gene: 5. Here the CDR3 DNA reads TGTGCCAGCAGCCCAGACAGGGTAACTAATGAAAAACTGTTTTTT. This translates into CASSPDRVTNEKLFF.

The rearrangement links TRBV15 to TRBJ1-3; D is unresolved. Trimming removed 0 bases from V and 2 bases from J, with 11 bases in between. The CDR3 spans 16 residues. Germline CDR1 and CDR2: LNHNV and YYDKDF (reference sequence). CDR3 nucleotides: TGTGCCACCAGCAGAGAGCGGGCAGAAACTGGAAACACCATATATTTT. Its protein product is CATSRERAETGNTIYF.

In this sample, this clone turned up a few times. This chain uses TRBV7-9 with TRBJ2-6, with TRBD1 identical over 9 bases. Germline CDR1 and CDR2: SEHNR and FQNEAQ (reference sequence). The CDR3 is made up of 17 amino acids. With V trimmed by 5 bases and J by 0 bases, 5 bases remained unmatched. CDR3 DNA: TGTGCCAGCAGCCTAGGACAGGGGTCCTCTGGGGCCAACGTCCTGACTTTC. This sequence encodes CASSLGQGSSGANVLTF.

The chain recombines TRBV5-5 with TRBJ2-7, with D perhaps matching TRBD2 (5 bases). V dropped 0 bases and J dropped 3 bases, with 13 bases sitting between them. In germline, CDR1 is SGHKS, CDR2 YYEKEE (reference sequence). This CDR3 is 15 amino acids long. The CDR3: CASSLAGDADYEQYF. The CDR3 DNA sequence: TGTGCCAGCAGCTTGGCCGGGGATGCAGACTACGAGCAGTACTTC.

The chain links TRBV28 to TRBJ1-6; 8 bases are shared with TRBD1. Germline values: CDR1 MDHEN, CDR2 SYDVKM. The V and J ends lost 5 bases and 3 bases, in that order; junction bases with no gene match: 3. This CDR3 is built from 15 residues. DNA of the CDR3: TGTGCCAGCAGTCAGGGGGCTTTCTATAATTCACCCCTCCACTTT. It codes for CASSQGAFYNSPLHF.

This rearrangement joins TRBV7-6 to TRBJ2-3; 9 positions agree with TRBD2. After removal of 2 bases from V and 0 bases from J, the junction contained 9 bases not matched to a gene. The CDR3 length is 18 residues. CDR1 is SGHVS and CDR2 is FNYEAQ in the germline V gene. The CDR3 sequence: CASSLTSGGLTSTDTQYF. CDR3 sequence (DNA): TGTGCCAGCAGCTTAACCAGCGGGGGGTTAACGAGCACAGATACGCAGTATTTT.

V is TRBV30 and J is TRBJ1-1; D gene ambiguous. Germline V gene data show CDR1 as GTSNPN and CDR2 as SVGIG (reference sequence). The CDR3 covers 11 residues. Trimming shortened V by 8 bases and J by 0 bases, and 7 bases separated the two germline ends. The CDR3, as DNA: TGTGCCAGCAACTTGAACACTGAAGCTTTCTTT. Translating it yields CASNLNTEAFF.

The chain couples TRBV28 to TRBJ1-1; 10 positions match TRBD1. Germline V gene sequence: CDR1 MDHEN, CDR2 SYDVKM. V lost 8 bases, J lost 4 bases, and 10 bases stayed unmatched. This CDR3 contains 15 residues. In DNA form, the CDR3 reads TGTGCCAGCGGAGCCACCGGGACAGGGGTCACTGAAGCTTTCTTT. As protein: CASGATGTGVTEAFF.

In regard to this clone: Distinct nucleotide sequences in the sample also encode this CDR3. V gene TRBV7-9 combines with J gene TRBJ2-3; TRBD2 aligns across 8 bases. V lost 1 base to trimming and J lost 6 bases; unmatched junction nucleotides: 3. CDR1 is SEHNR, CDR2 FQNEAQ, per germline (reference sequence). This CDR3 contains 14 residues. The CDR3 loop reads CASSLGLAGDTQYF. Here the CDR3 DNA reads TGTGCCAGCAGCTTAGGGCTAGCGGGTGATACGCAGTATTTT. Variable domain in full (rest from reference TRBV7-9 and TRBJ2-3): DTGVSQNPRHKITKRGQNVTFRCDPISEHNRLYWYRQTLGQGPEFLTYFQNEAQLEKSRLLSDRFSAERPKGSFSTLEIQRTEQGDSAMYLCASSLGLAGDTQYFGPGTRLTVL.

With respect to this clone: This sample includes further DNA sequences coding for the same CDR3. The chain uses TRBV7-2 and TRBJ2-1; 11 nucleotides agree with TRBD2. J lost 4 bases, V lost 5 bases, and 4 bases had no gene match. The CDR3 consists of 15 residues. Germline CDR1 SGHTA, CDR2 FQGNSA. This CDR3 reads CASSLGTSGYNEQFF. The CDR3 DNA reads TGTGCCAGCAGCCTCGGGACTAGCGGTTACAATGAGCAGTTCTTC.

The V gene is TRBV4-2, the J gene TRBJ2-3, with D tentatively TRBD2 (6 bases). V dropped 4 bases and J dropped 4 bases, with 18 bases sitting between them. Germline lookup yields CDR1 LGHNA and CDR2 YNFKEQ. The CDR3 consists of 16 residues. The CDR3 loop reads CASSPILATPPDTQYF. The CDR3 DNA is TGTGCCAGCAGCCCGATTCTAGCGACCCCCCCAGATACGCAGTATTTT.

CDR3 loop: CASSQDLASGTYEQYF. The CDR3 DNA follows: TGCGCCAGCAGCCAAGATTTGGCTAGCGGCACCTACGAGCAGTACTTC. The V gene is TRBV4-1, the J gene TRBJ2-7; 7 nucleotides align to TRBD2. The germline gives CDR1 MGHRA, CDR2 YSYEKL. The CDR3 contains 16 residues. V gave up 0 bases and J gave up 2 bases; unmatched junction bases: 7.

The chain combines TRBV21-1 with TRBJ2-6; the table assigns TRBD2, which was not confirmed against the DNA. TRBV21-1 is deemed a pseudogene. The CDR3 has 18 residues. The CDR3 protein is CASTPVCAGFSGANVLTF. Written as DNA, the CDR3 is TGTGCCAGCACCCCTGTGTGCGCGGGATTCTCTGGGGCCAACGTCCTGACTTTC.

V gene TRBV5-4 combines with J gene TRBJ1-2; D remains ambiguous. Trimming stripped 0 bases from V and 7 bases from J, with 13 bases between. Germline CDR1 SGHNT, CDR2 YYREEE (reference sequence). The CDR3 spans 14 residues. CDR3 nucleotides: TGTGCCAGCAGCTTGGAAATGCGGGAAGCTGGCTACACCTTC. Translation: CASSLEMREAGYTF.

The chain couples TRBV10-3 to TRBJ2-7; D remains ambiguous. Germline CDR1 and CDR2: ENHRY and SYGVKD. Trimming cost V 8 bases and J 2 bases, with 13 bases left between them. CDR3 length: 13 amino acids. CDR3 sequence: CAIALGYTYEQYF. The CDR3, as DNA: TGTGCCATCGCCCTAGGCTATACCTACGAGCAGTACTTC.

The J gene is TRBJ2-7, the V gene TRBV5-6, with 8 bases lining up with TRBD2. The J segment lost 2 bases and the V segment lost 4 bases, leaving 5 bases of the junction unmatched. Germline CDR1 is SGHDT and CDR2 is YYEEEE. The CDR3 is 14 amino acids. The CDR3 bases are TGTGCCAGCAGCAAAGCGGGAGTGACCTACGAGCAGTACTTC. Protein product: CASSKAGVTYEQYF.

The genes are TRBV4-1 and TRBJ2-3, with D perhaps matching TRBD2 (5 bases). Germline assignment: CDR1 MGHRA and CDR2 YSYEKL. Trimming took off 0 bases at V and 11 bases at J, with 12 bases between the two ends. This CDR3 has 13 amino acids. DNA of the CDR3: TGCGCCAGCAGCCAAGATCAACTAGTTCGGCAGTATTTT. Residues: CASSQDQLVRQYF.

The V gene is TRBV28, the J gene TRBJ1-6, with D maybe TRBD1 (5 bases). V was clipped by 4 bases and J by 14 bases, with 12 bases between them. CDR3 length: 12 amino acids. The germline gives CDR1 MDHEN, CDR2 SYDVKM. Here the CDR3 DNA reads TGTGCCAGCAGTTGGAGGGGAGCCACCCTCCACTTT. The encoded protein is CASSWRGATLHF.

The CDR3 loop reads CASSSERGSEAFF. For the CDR3, the DNA is TGTGCCAGTAGTTCCGAAAGAGGGTCTGAAGCTTTCTTT. V is TRBV19 and J is TRBJ1-1; D ambiguous. The CDR3 covers 13 residues. Germline CDR1 LNHDA, CDR2 SQIVND (reference sequence). V dropped 5 bases and J dropped 6 bases, with 13 bases sitting between them.

This sequence joins TRBV15 and TRBJ2-5; maybe TRBD2 (5 bases). The CDR3 runs to 14 residues. Germline V CDR1 and CDR2: LNHNV, YYDKDF (reference sequence). V gave up 0 bases and J gave up 6 bases, with 11 bases separating them. As DNA, the CDR3 is TGTGCCACCAGCAGAGATTCTGGGAGAAAGACCCAGTACTTC. It translates to CATSRDSGRKTQYF.

The V and J genes are TRBV14 and TRBJ2-4; 8 nucleotides match TRBD2. The germline gives CDR1 SGHDN, CDR2 FVKESK. V trimming: 4 bases; J trimming: 5 bases; junction bases outside the gene matches: 10. The length of the CDR3 is 16 residues. CDR3 DNA sequence: TGTGCCAGCAGCCCCCTGGGGGCGGGGGGAGAAAACATTCAGTACTTC. Residues: CASSPLGAGGENIQYF.

The V call is TRBV5-5, the J call TRBJ1-2, with D hard to call. Trimming shortened V by 4 bases and J by 4 bases, and 20 bases separated the two germline ends. Per the germline V gene, CDR1 is SGHKS and CDR2 is YYEKEE (reference sequence). The CDR3 covers 16 residues. The CDR3 reads CASSLLSTSGSYGYTF. In DNA, the CDR3 is TGTGCCAGCAGCCTCCTATCGACAAGTGGGAGCTATGGCTACACCTTC.

The chain uses TRBV5-1 and TRBJ1-1, with D unresolved. V was trimmed by 3 bases and J by 12 bases, leaving 15 bases between them. This CDR3 has 12 residues. Germline lookup yields CDR1 SGHRS and CDR2 YFSETQ. CDR3 coding DNA: TGCGCCAGCAGCTCCGGGTCTGGAGGGACTTTCTTT. Encoded protein: CASSSGSGGTFF.

V is TRBV9 and J is TRBJ2-7, with 7 bases aligning to TRBD2. The V gene's germline CDR1 is SGDLS and CDR2 YYNGEE. Trimming cost V 3 bases and J 6 bases; bases outside gene matches: 12. The CDR3 has 15 residues. The CDR3 coding sequence is TGTGCCAGCAGCGCCTCCGGGACTACTACTGGCGAGCAGTACTTC. This sequence encodes CASSASGTTTGEQYF.

The chain is built from TRBV12-5 and TRBJ2-1; 10 bases fit TRBD1. The J segment lost 1 base and the V segment lost 1 base, leaving 1 base of the junction unmatched. Germline-derived CDR1 and CDR2 are LGHNT and FRNRAP. The CDR3 extends over 16 amino acids. Here the CDR3 DNA reads TGTGCTAGTGGTTTGGGACAGGGGGCATCCTACAATGAGCAGTTCTTC. Translating it yields CASGLGQGASYNEQFF.

The rearrangement joins TRBV4-3 to TRBJ1-3, with a possible D match to TRBD1 (6 bases). V gave up 0 bases and J gave up 4 bases, with 13 bases separating them. CDR1 is LGHNA and CDR2 is YSLEER in the germline V gene. This CDR3 spans 16 amino acids. CDR3 sequence (DNA): TGCGCCAGCAGCCAAGAGGGGGGGCGTTTGGGAAACACCATATATTTT. Amino acids: CASSQEGGRLGNTIYF.